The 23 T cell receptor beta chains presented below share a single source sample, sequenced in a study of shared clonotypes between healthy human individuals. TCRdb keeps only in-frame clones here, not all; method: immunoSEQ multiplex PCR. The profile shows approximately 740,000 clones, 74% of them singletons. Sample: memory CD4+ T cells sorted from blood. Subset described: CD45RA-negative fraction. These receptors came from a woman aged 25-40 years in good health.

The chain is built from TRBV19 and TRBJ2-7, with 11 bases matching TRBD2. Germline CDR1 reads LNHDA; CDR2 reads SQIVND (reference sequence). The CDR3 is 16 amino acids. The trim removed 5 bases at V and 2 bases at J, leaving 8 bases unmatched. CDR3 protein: CASSPAGTSGAYEQYF. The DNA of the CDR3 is TGTGCCAGTAGTCCCGCCGGGACTAGCGGCGCCTACGAGCAGTACTTC.

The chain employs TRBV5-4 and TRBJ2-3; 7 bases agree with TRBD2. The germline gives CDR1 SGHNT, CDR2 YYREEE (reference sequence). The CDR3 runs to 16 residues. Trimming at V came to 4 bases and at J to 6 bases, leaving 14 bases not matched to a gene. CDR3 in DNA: TGTGCCAGCAGCCCGCGACAGCGGGATTTTGGGGATACGCAGTATTTT. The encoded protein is CASSPRQRDFGDTQYF.

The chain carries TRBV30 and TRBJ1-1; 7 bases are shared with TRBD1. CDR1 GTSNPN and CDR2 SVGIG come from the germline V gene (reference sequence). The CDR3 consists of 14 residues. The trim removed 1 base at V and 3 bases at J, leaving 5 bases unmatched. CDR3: CAWSGNRGHTEAFF. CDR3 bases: TGTGCCTGGAGTGGAAACAGGGGACACACTGAAGCTTTCTTT.

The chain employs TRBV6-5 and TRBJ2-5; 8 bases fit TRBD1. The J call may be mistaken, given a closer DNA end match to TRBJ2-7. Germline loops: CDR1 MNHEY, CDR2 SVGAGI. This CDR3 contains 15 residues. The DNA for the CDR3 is TGTGCCAGCAAAAAGACAGGGGACGGCTCCTACGAGCAGTACTTC. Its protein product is CASKKTGDGSYEQYF.

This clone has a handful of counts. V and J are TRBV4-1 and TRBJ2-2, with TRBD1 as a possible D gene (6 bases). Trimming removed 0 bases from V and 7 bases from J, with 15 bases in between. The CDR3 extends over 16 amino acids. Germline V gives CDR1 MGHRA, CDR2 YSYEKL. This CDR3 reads CASSQESTQGHGELFF. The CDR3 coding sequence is TGCGCCAGCAGCCAAGAATCGACACAGGGTCACGGGGAGCTGTTTTTT.

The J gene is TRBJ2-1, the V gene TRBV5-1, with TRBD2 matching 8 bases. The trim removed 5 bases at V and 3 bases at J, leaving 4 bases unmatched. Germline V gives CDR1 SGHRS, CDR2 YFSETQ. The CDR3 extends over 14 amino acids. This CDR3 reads CASRVREGYNEQFF. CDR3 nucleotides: TGCGCCAGCAGGGTACGGGAGGGCTACAATGAGCAGTTCTTC. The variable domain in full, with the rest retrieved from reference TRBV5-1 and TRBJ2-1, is KAGVTQTPRYLIKTRGQQVTLSCSPISGHRSVSWYQQTPGQGLQFLFEYFSETQRNKGNFPGRFSGRQFSNSRSEMNVSTLELGDSALYLCASRVREGYNEQFFGPGTRLTVL.

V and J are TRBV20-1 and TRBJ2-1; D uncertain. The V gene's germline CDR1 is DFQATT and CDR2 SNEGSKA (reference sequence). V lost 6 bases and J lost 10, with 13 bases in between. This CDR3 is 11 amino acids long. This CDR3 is CSAPHTREQFF. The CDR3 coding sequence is TGCAGTGCACCACACACCAGAGAGCAGTTCTTC.

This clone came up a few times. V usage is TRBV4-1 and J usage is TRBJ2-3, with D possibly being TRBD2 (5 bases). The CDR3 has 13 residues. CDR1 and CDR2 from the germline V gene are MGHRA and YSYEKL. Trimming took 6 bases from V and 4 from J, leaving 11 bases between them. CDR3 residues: CASRFEGSDTQYF. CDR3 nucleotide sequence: TGCGCCAGCAGATTTGAGGGTTCAGATACGCAGTATTTT.

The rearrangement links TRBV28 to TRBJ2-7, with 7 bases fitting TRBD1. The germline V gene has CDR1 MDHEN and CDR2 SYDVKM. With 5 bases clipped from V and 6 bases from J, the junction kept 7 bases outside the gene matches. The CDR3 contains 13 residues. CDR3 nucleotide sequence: TGTGCCAGCAGTGAGACAGGGATGGCCGAGCAGTACTTC. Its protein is CASSETGMAEQYF. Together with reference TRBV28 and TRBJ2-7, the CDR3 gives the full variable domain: DVKVTQSSRYLVKRTGEKVFLECVQDMDHENMFWYRQDPGLGLRLIYFSYDVKMKEKGDIPEGYSVSREKKERFSLILESASTNQTSMYLCASSETGMAEQYFGPGTRLTVT.

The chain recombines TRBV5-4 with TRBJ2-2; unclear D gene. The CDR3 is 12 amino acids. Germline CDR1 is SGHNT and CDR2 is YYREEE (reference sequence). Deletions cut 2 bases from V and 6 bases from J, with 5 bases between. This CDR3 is CASSFTAGELFF. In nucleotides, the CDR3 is TGTGCCAGCAGCTTTACGGCCGGGGAGCTGTTTTTT.

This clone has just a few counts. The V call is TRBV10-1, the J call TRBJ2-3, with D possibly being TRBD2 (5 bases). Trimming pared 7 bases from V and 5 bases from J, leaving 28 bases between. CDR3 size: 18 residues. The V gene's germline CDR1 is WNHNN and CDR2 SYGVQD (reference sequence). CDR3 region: CASNNNGILAPQGDTQYF. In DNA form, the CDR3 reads TGCGCCAGCAATAACAACGGGATATTAGCCCCCCAAGGAGATACGCAGTATTTT.

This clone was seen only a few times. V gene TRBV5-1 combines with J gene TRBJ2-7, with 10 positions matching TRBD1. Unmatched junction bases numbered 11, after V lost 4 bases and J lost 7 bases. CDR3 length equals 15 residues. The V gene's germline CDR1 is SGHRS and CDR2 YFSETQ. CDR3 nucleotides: TGCGCCAGCAGCCCCCGGACAGACAGGGGGCGAGAGCAGTACTTC. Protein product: CASSPRTDRGREQYF.

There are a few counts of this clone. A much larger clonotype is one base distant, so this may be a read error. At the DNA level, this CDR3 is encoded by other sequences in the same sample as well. The CDR3 loop reads CASSYEETQYF. The CDR3 region has the DNA TGTGCCAGCAGTTACGAGGAGACCCAGTACTTC. V gene TRBV6-5 combines with J gene TRBJ2-5; unclear D gene. The V gene's germline CDR1 is MNHEY and CDR2 SVGAGI. CDR3 length equals 11 residues. V was cut by 2 bases and J by 5 bases, with 3 bases left in between.

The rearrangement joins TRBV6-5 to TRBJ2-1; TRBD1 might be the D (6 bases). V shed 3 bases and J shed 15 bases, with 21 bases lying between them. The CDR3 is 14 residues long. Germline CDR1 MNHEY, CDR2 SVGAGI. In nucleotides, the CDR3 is TGTGCCAGCAGTTATACAGGGTTTTCGGGCTTCTTGTTCTTC. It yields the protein CASSYTGFSGFLFF.

The CDR3 nucleotides are TGTGCCAGCAGTGAAGCGCTTCGGGACAGGGGGCGATCTCAGCCCCAGCATTTT. This translates into CASSEALRDRGRSQPQHF. The chain has TRBV6-1 and TRBJ1-5, with 12 bases that match TRBD1. The CDR3 extends over 18 amino acids. V lost 0 bases to trimming and J lost 6 bases; unmatched junction nucleotides: 9. CDR1 and CDR2 (germline): MNHNS, SASEGT.

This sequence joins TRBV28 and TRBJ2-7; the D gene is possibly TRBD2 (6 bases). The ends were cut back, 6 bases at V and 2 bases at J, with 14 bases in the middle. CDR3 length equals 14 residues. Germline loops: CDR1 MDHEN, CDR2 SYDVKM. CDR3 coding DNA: TGTGCCAGCAGCCTCCTGGGCGGGGCCTACGAGCAGTACTTC. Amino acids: CASSLLGGAYEQYF.

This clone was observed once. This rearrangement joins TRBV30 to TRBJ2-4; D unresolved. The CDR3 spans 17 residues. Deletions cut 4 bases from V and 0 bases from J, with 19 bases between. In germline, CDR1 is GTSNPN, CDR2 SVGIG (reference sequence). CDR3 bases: TGTGCCTGGACCCTTGGACCTCTTACCCAAGCCAAAAACATTCAGTACTTC. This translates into CAWTLGPLTQAKNIQYF. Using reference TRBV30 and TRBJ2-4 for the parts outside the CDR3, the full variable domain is SQTIHQWPATLVQPVGSPLSLECTVEGTSNPNLYWYRQAAGRGLQLLFYSVGIGQISSEVPQNLSASRPQDRQFILSSKKLLLSDSGFYLCAWTLGPLTQAKNIQYFGAGTRLSVL.

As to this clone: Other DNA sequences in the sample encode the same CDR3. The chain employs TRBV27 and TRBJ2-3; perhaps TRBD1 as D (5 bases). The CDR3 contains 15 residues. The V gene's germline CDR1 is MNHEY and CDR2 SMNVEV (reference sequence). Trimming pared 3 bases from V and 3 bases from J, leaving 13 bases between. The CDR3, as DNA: TGTGCCAGCAGTTTGGGGCTAGTTTTTACAGATACGCAGTATTTT. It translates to CASSLGLVFTDTQYF.

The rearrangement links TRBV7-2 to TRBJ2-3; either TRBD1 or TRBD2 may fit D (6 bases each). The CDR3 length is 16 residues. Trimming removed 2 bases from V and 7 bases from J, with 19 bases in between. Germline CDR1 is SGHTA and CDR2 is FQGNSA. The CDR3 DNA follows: TGTGCCAGCAGCTTAATTCCGGGGGCGCCTCGGAATACGCAGTATTTT. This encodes CASSLIPGAPRNTQYF.

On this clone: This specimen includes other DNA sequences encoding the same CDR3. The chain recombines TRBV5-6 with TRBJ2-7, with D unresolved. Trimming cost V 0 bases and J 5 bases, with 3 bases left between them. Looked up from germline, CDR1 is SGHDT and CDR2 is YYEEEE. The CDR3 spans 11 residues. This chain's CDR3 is CASSLGHEQYF. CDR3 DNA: TGTGCCAGCAGCTTGGGGCACGAGCAGTACTTC.

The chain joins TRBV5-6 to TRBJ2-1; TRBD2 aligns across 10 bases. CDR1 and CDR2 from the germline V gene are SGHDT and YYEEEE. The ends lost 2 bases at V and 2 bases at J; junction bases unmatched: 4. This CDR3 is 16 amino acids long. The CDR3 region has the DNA TGTGCCAGCAGCTTTAGAGCGGGAGGGACCTACAATGAGCAGTTCTTC. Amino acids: CASSFRAGGTYNEQFF.

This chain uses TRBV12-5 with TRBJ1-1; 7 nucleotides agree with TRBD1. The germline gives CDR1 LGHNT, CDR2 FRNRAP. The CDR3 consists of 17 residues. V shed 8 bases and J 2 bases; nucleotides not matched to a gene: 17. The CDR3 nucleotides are TGTGCTAGTCGCTTTCAACCCTACCGACAGGGTAACACTGAAGCTTTCTTT. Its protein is CASRFQPYRQGNTEAFF. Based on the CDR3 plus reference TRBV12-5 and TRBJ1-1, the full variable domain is DARVTQTPRHKVTEMGQEVTMRCQPILGHNTVFWYRQTMMQGLELLAYFRNRAPLDDSGMPKDRFSAEMPDATLATLKIQPSEPRDSAVYFCASRFQPYRQGNTEAFFGQGTRLTVV.

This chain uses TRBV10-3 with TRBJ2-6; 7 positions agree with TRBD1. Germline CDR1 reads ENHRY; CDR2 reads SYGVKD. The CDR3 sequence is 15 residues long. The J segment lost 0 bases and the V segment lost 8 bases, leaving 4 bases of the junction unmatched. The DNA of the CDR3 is TGTGCCATCCGGACAGGCCTCTCTGGGGCCAACGTCCTGACTTTC. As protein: CAIRTGLSGANVLTF.